This TCR beta chain was sequenced in a study of control samples from healthy donors and cancer patients. Assay used: immunoSEQ multiplex PCR; TCRdb lists only in-frame clones, some missing. The repertoire holds tens of thousands of clones, with 90% to 95% as singletons. The V end was cut by 3 bases, the J end by 1 base, with 8 bases between. Germline values: CDR1 SGDLS, CDR2 YYNGEE. This CDR3 spans 14 amino acids. The TCR was taken from a man aged 25-45 years in good health. The sample was blood. This chain connects TRBV9 to TRBJ1-5; D may be TRBD1 (5 bases). The CDR3 reads CASSAGVSNQPQHF. For the CDR3, the DNA is TGTGCCAGCAGCGCGGGGGTGAGCAATCAGCCCCAGCATTTT.